These T cell receptor beta chains were read from a single sample in a study of shared clonotypes between healthy human individuals. The repertoire was sequenced with immunoSEQ multiplex PCR; TCRdb's copy has only in-frame clones and lacks some. This sample has about 450,000 clones, with roughly 83% found just once. Sample: PBMCs. The receptors derive from a woman aged 40 to 55 in good health. Some clones in this sample may be carry-over from other donors' samples. The CDR3 runs from the conserved cysteine through the conserved F or W.

>TRBV11-2|TRBJ2-5
CASSLDRAETQYF
>TRBV28|TRBJ2-1
CASRKDGGAKVKLHNEQFF
>TRBV5-8|TRBJ1-3
CASSLGGWPGNTIYF
>TRBV4-3|TRBJ2-7
CASSPSAGDGYEQYF
>TRBV4-2|TRBJ2-2
CASSQEYRESTGELFF
>TRBV19|TRBJ1-4
CASMGEKLFF
>TRBV28|TRBJ2-1
CASSLSSGGVSYNEQFF
>TRBV11-2|TRBJ1-3
CASSPDRARNTIYF
>TRBV16|TRBJ2-7
CASSQSGEGTEQYF
>TRBV19|TRBJ2-5
CASSIDRGQETQYF
>TRBV4-1|TRBJ1-2
CASSQDHIPGNYGYTF
>TRBV9|TRBJ2-3
CASSAGRASTDTQYF
>TRBV28|TRBJ2-1
CASRQTSGRLNEQFF
>TRBV10-3|TRBJ1-5
CAISGDIGNQPQHF
>TRBV28|TRBJ2-7
CASSQTYEQYF
>TRBV6-5|TRBJ1-2
CATTPDRNYGYTF
>TRBV2|TRBJ2-5
CASNRGLAGETQYF
>TRBV5-4|TRBJ1-1
CASSTGGTGNTEAFF
>TRBV6-1|TRBJ2-7
CASSEYRRTAAELYEQYF
>TRBV28|-
CASSLRRGNTYEQYF
>TRBV7-8|TRBJ1-1
CASSPFDRGGTEAFF
>TRBV4-2|TRBJ1-3
CASSQDWISGNTIYF
>TRBV6-1|TRBJ1-4
CASSESGRIPFF
>TRBV9|TRBJ2-1
CASSATGTTWGEQFF
>TRBV28|TRBJ2-7
CASRGSGGKAYEQYF
>TRBV30|TRBJ1-1
CAWSSPPVGAGDTEAFF
>TRBV10-3|TRBJ1-5
CAILRANNQPQHF
>TRBV7-8|TRBJ2-3
CASSSLGDTQYF
>TRBV9|TRBJ2-5
CASSATGGAETQYF
>TRBV9|TRBJ1-1
CASSGSAGLNTEAFF
>TRBV30|TRBJ2-1
CAWSVKAGGPNEQFF
>TRBV19|TRBJ2-2
CASSIAGDNTGELFF
>TRBV29-1|TRBJ2-1
CSPRGPAGGNEQFF
>TRBV29-1|TRBJ1-3
CSVDRDGAGNTIYF
>TRBV10-3|TRBJ2-5
CAISDGQQETQYF
>TRBV18|TRBJ2-3
CASSPKTGLAGATDTQYF
>TRBV7-2|TRBJ2-7
CASSLASSSYEQYF
>TRBV6-5|TRBJ1-2
CASRPPVQTNYGYTF
>TRBV5-1|TRBJ1-1
CASSLGQDFNTEAFF
>TRBV27|TRBJ1-2
CASSLRTGANYGYTF
>TRBV1|TRBJ2-5
CTSSREGLGETQYF
>TRBV2|TRBJ2-7
CASSRTRPSPYEQYF
>TRBV15|TRBJ2-1
CATRERVYNEQFF